This T cell receptor (beta chain) is from a study of cytomegalovirus exposure and HLA in healthy donors. CDR3 length equals 14 residues. Trimming shortened V by 4 bases and J by 2 bases, and 12 bases separated the two germline ends. Germline V gene data show CDR1 as SGHNT and CDR2 as YYREEE (reference sequence). Use of 60 Vbeta and 13 Jbeta primers characterized the PCR. Profiling relied on immunoSEQ multiplex PCR, and the TCRdb table lists in-frame clones only, not all of them. The table lists about 140,000 clones, roughly 78% of them singletons. Sequenced: PBMCs. This chain links TRBV5-4 with TRBJ1-1, with D unclear. The sequence derives from a man aged 25-40 years in good health and CMV-seronegative. CDR3 residues: CASSPGDLNTEAFF. CDR3 nucleotide sequence: TGTGCCAGCAGCCCCGGAGACCTAAACACTGAAGCTTTCTTT.